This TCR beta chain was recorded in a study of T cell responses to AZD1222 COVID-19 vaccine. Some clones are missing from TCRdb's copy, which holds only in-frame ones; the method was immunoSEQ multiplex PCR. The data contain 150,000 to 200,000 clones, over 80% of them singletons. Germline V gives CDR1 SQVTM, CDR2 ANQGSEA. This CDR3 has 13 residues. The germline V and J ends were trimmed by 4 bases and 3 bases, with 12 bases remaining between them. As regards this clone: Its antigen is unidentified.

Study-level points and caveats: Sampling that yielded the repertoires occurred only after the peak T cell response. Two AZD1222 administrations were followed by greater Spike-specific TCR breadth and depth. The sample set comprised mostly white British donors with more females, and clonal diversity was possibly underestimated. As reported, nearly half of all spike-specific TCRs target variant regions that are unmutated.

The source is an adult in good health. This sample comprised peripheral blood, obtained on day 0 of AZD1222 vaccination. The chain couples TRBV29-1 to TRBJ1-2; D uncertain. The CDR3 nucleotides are TGCAGCGTTGGATCGGGGATCGACTATGGCTACACCTTC. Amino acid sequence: CSVGSGIDYGYTF.